A single sample is the source of the 15 T cell receptor beta chains below, sequenced in a study of blood T cell repertoires in COVID-19. Clones were sequenced by immunoSEQ multiplex PCR, and TCRdb holds only the in-frame ones, with some missing. The sample has about 71,000 clones; 85% are singletons. Material for sequencing was peripheral blood. The receptors come from an older man with acute or convalescent COVID-19.

V and J are TRBV24-1 and TRBJ2-7, with 10 bases fitting TRBD2. The germline gives CDR1 KGHDR, CDR2 SFDVKD. With 4 bases clipped from V and 0 bases from J, the junction kept 5 bases outside the gene matches. The CDR3 covers 16 residues. Here the CDR3 reads CATSEPGTSDSYEQYF. The CDR3 bases are TGTGCCACCAGTGAGCCCGGGACTAGCGACTCCTACGAGCAGTACTTC.

The sample holds one count of this clone. The chain uses TRBV5-1 and TRBJ2-7; 11 bases align to TRBD1. With 0 bases clipped from V and 6 bases from J, the junction kept 5 bases outside the gene matches. This CDR3 is 15 amino acids long. From germline, CDR1 is SGHRS and CDR2 YFSETQ. The CDR3 coding sequence is TGCGCCAGCAGCTTGGCGGGACAGGGGGTACTCGAGCAGTACTTC. Translation gives CASSLAGQGVLEQYF.

The chain combines TRBV14 with TRBJ1-6; a possible D gene is TRBD1 (6 bases). Trimming shortened V by 0 bases and J by 10 bases, and 13 bases separated the two germline ends. The length of the CDR3 is 15 residues. Germline values: CDR1 SGHDN, CDR2 FVKESK. The DNA of the CDR3 is TGTGCCAGCAGCCAAGATTTCAGGGGAAGATCACCCCTCCACTTT. Its translation is CASSQDFRGRSPLHF.

This chain connects TRBV28 to TRBJ1-3; D possibly corresponds to TRBD1 (5 bases). The length of the CDR3 is 16 residues. The germline gives CDR1 MDHEN, CDR2 SYDVKM. V dropped 2 bases and J dropped 3 bases, with 14 bases sitting between them. CDR3 nucleotide sequence: TGTGCCAGCAGTTTAAATAAGTCGGGGGATGGAAACACCATATATTTT. It yields the protein CASSLNKSGDGNTIYF.

The chain's CDR3 is CASSPRDIPNYGYTF. The CDR3 DNA follows: TGTGCCAGCAGCCCTCGGGACATACCCAACTATGGCTACACCTTC. This chain uses TRBV7-9 with TRBJ1-2, with D tentatively TRBD1 (6 bases). From germline, CDR1 is SEHNR and CDR2 FQNEAQ (reference sequence). The CDR3 runs 15 residues. Trimming left V 5 bases short and J 2 bases short, with 15 bases between.

This chain uses TRBV24-1 with TRBJ2-3, with 10 bases that match TRBD2. CDR3 length equals 18 residues. Per the germline V gene, CDR1 is KGHDR and CDR2 is SFDVKD. V gave up 5 bases and J gave up 0 bases; unmatched junction bases: 10. The CDR3 DNA reads TGTGCCACCAGTGGCGTTCGGGGACTAGCGATTAGCACAGATACGCAGTATTTT. It translates to CATSGVRGLAISTDTQYF.

The chain recombines TRBV20-1 with TRBJ2-5; TRBD2 agrees at 7 bases. Trimming took 3 bases from V and 2 from J; bases not matched to a gene: 9. The CDR3 is made up of 15 amino acids. Germline-derived CDR1 and CDR2 are DFQATT and SNEGSKA (reference sequence). CDR3 in amino acids: CSASPAGTTQETQYF. The CDR3 nucleotides are TGCAGTGCTAGTCCCGCCGGGACTACTCAAGAGACCCAGTACTTC.

CDR3 protein: CASTSYYEQYF. The CDR3 nucleotides read TGTGCCAGCACGTCCTACTACGAGCAGTACTTC. The V call is TRBV2, the J call TRBJ2-7, with unresolved D. V lost 7 bases and J lost 3, with 7 bases in between. Germline loops: CDR1 SNHLY, CDR2 FYNNEI. This CDR3 has 11 amino acids.

This clone was seen a single time. This rearrangement joins TRBV7-3 to TRBJ2-7; 8 nucleotides match TRBD1. CDR1 and CDR2 (germline): SGHTA, FQGTGA. After removal of 6 bases from V and 3 bases from J, the junction contained 10 bases not matched to a gene. This CDR3 is built from 15 residues. This CDR3 reads CASSLQTGGIYEQYF. CDR3 DNA sequence: TGTGCCAGCAGTCTACAAACAGGGGGGATCTACGAGCAGTACTTC. The whole variable domain, filled in from reference TRBV7-3 and TRBJ2-7, reads GAGVSQTPSNKVTEKGKYVELRCDPISGHTALYWYRQSLGQGPEFLIYFQGTGAADDSGLPNDRFFAVRPEGSVSTLKIQRTERGDSAVYLCASSLQTGGIYEQYFGPGTRLTVT.

This clone was observed a handful of times. CDR3 sequence reads: CASREVLAKNIQYF. The CDR3 DNA follows: TGTGCCAGCAGAGAGGTCCTAGCCAAAAACATTCAGTACTTC. The chain couples TRBV6-1 to TRBJ2-4; D gene uncertain. Trimming left V 6 bases short and J 0 bases short, with 9 bases between. CDR1 is MNHNS and CDR2 is SASEGT in the germline V gene. The CDR3 spans 14 residues.

DNA for the CDR3: TGTGCCAGCAGTGACCAGGGGGGAGAGACCCAGTACTTC. Its protein product is CASSDQGGETQYF. The chain recombines TRBV6-4 with TRBJ2-5; maybe TRBD1 (7 bases). V was shortened by 2 bases and J by 4 bases, with 8 bases between the two germline ends. The CDR3 covers 13 residues. Germline V lookup: CDR1 MRHNA, CDR2 SNTAGT.

Only a few counts were recorded for this clone. The same CDR3 is also encoded by other DNA sequences in this sample. The gene calls are TRBV5-1 and TRBJ2-3; tentative D call: TRBD2 (7 bases). V was cut by 0 bases and J by 3 bases, with 11 bases left in between. CDR1 is SGHRS, CDR2 YFSETQ, per germline. The CDR3 is made up of 15 amino acids. CDR3 DNA sequence: TGCGCCAGCAGCTTGGCAGGGGAGGGAACAGATACGCAGTATTTT. Encoded protein: CASSLAGEGTDTQYF.

This clone has only a few counts. The chain carries TRBV7-9 and TRBJ2-3; no definite D call. Trimming left V 2 bases short and J 3 bases short, with 9 bases between. The CDR3 runs 14 residues. Per germline, CDR1 SEHNR and CDR2 FQNEAQ (reference sequence). DNA of the CDR3: TGTGCCAGCAGCTTACAGGCTGGGACAGATACGCAGTATTTT. As protein: CASSLQAGTDTQYF.

The V call is TRBV7-7, the J call TRBJ2-2, with D possibly TRBD1 on 5 matching bases. This CDR3 has 16 amino acids. Germline CDR1 reads SSHAT; CDR2 reads FNYEAQ (reference sequence). V was trimmed by 2 bases and J by 8 bases, leaving 18 bases between them. DNA of the CDR3: TGTGCCAGCAGCTTAAGTCGGGCACAGGTCAAGGGGGAGCTGTTTTTT. Translating gives CASSLSRAQVKGELFF. Using reference TRBV7-7 and TRBJ2-2 for the parts outside the CDR3, the full variable domain is GAGVSQSPRYKVTKRGQDVTLRCDPISSHATLYWYQQALGQGPEFLTYFNYEAQPDKSGLPSDRFSAERPEGSISTLTIQRTEQRDSAMYRCASSLSRAQVKGELFFGEGSRLTVL.

This clone was seen more than once but under ten times. The chain links TRBV3-1 (or the pseudogene TRBV3-2) to TRBJ2-6; D is possibly TRBD1 (5 bases). Germline loops: CDR1 LGHDT, CDR2 YNNKEL (reference sequence). CDR3 length equals 15 residues. V was shortened by 7 bases and J by 4 bases, with 14 bases between the two germline ends. CDR3 region: CASTHGASGANVLTF. CDR3 bases: TGTGCCAGCACCCATGGGGCCAGCGGGGCCAACGTCCTGACTTTC.